The T cell receptor beta chain described here comes from a study of blood T cells in healthy people across ages. It was with a sample-barcoded 5' primer and a J-beta primer mix that a second PCR of roughly 7 to 11 cycles was run. Via MiXCR, TCRdb re-called the 5' RACE reads, giving one row per CDR3 protein. This sample has approximately 2,000,000 distinct CDR3 sequences, with approximately 40% found just once. Regarding the study as a whole: When one million T cells were used, diversity estimates were thought to be underestimates. A roughly linear age-dependent decrease characterized TCR beta diversity per million T cells.

Points on this clonotype: The antigen is undetermined.

CDR3 length: 16 amino acids. J gave up 8 bases and V 6 bases, and 17 bases lay outside the gene matches. Germline values: CDR1 PRHDT, CDR2 FYEKMQ (reference sequence). This TCR came from a human donor in good health. The sample comprised blood. The V gene is TRBV13, the J gene TRBJ1-2; 8 bases match TRBD1. The CDR3 DNA sequence: TGTGCCAGCAGACTACTCCAGGACAGGGAGACTACGGGCTACACCTTC. Translation: CASRLLQDRETTGYTF.